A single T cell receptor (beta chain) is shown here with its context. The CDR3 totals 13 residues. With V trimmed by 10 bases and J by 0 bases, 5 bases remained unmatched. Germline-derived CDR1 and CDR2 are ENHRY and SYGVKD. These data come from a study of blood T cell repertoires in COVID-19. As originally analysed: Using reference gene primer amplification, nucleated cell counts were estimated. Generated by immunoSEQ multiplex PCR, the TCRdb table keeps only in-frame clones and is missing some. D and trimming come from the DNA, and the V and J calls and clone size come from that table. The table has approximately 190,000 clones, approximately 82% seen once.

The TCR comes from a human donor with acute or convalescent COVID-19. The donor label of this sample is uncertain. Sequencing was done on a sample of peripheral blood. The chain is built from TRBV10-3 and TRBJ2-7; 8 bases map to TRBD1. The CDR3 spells CATQTGDSYEQYF. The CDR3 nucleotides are TGTGCCACTCAGACAGGGGACTCCTACGAGCAGTACTTC.